A single sample is the source of the 29 T cell receptor beta chains below, sequenced in a study of blood T cell repertoires in COVID-19 (dated by TCRdb to 2018 to 2020). Library creation used the immunoSEQ multiplex PCR assay. Here the immuneACCESS table is served through TCRdb, limited to in-frame sequences with V and J called. Missing clones are a known gap in these copies; in checked studies unresolved V genes cover under half, and the rest lacks a known reason. Here the sample has about 230,000 clones; around 84% occur a single time. The top ten hold more than 9% of the sample. What was sequenced was peripheral blood. The receptors derive from a man aged 45-65 years with COVID-19, enrolled during active disease.

This clone was found a few times. The J gene is TRBJ1-5, the V gene TRBV3-1 (or the pseudogene TRBV3-2); the D is unclear. V was shortened by 0 bases and J by 7 bases, with 7 bases between the two germline ends. Germline loops: CDR1 LGHDT, CDR2 YNNKEL (reference sequence). There are 13 residues in the CDR3. The DNA for the CDR3 is TGTGCCAGCAGCCAAGATCAGGTCCAGCCCCAGCATTTT. Translating gives CASSQDQVQPQHF.

The chain joins TRBV6-5 to TRBJ2-1; a weak D match, TRBD2 (6 bases). Germline V gene data show CDR1 as MNHEY and CDR2 as SVGAGI. Trimming cost V 6 bases and J 5 bases, with 14 bases left between them. The length of the CDR3 is 14 residues. The CDR3 here is CASRGTGPDNEQFF. The CDR3 DNA reads as TGTGCCAGCAGAGGGACTGGCCCCGACAATGAGCAGTTCTTC.

The chain joins TRBV29-1 to TRBJ2-3, with TRBD1 identical over 8 bases. There are 14 residues in the CDR3. V was clipped by 4 bases and J by 0 bases; unmatched bases: 3. Per the germline V gene, CDR1 is SQVTM and CDR2 is ANQGSEA. CDR3 nucleotide sequence: TGCAGCGTTGGGAGGGACAGGAGCACAGATACGCAGTATTTT. Its translation: CSVGRDRSTDTQYF.

This chain uses TRBV10-3 with TRBJ2-2; D gene ambiguous. The germline V gene has CDR1 ENHRY and CDR2 SYGVKD. This CDR3 contains 15 residues. Trimming removed 7 bases from V and 0 bases from J, with 12 bases in between. DNA of the CDR3: TGTGCCATCACCGGCGGAGCCCCGAACACCGGGGAGCTGTTTTTT. Residues: CAITGGAPNTGELFF.

The chain uses TRBV30 and TRBJ2-3; tentatively, D is TRBD1 (6 bases). Germline CDR1 and CDR2: GTSNPN and SVGIG (reference sequence). Trimming pared 3 bases from V and 2 bases from J, leaving 15 bases between. CDR3 length equals 15 residues. The CDR3 here is CAWSAAGTNTDTQYF. In DNA form, the CDR3 reads TGTGCCTGGAGCGCCGCCGGGACAAACACAGATACGCAGTATTTT.

This sequence joins TRBV5-1 and TRBJ2-7, with 12 nucleotides matching TRBD1. This CDR3 region has 16 residues. With V trimmed by 3 bases and J by 4 bases, 8 bases remained unmatched. Looked up from germline, CDR1 is SGHRS and CDR2 is YFSETQ. CDR3 DNA: TGCGCCAGCAGCTATAGACCGGGACAGGGGGCTTACGAGCAGTACTTC. It encodes CASSYRPGQGAYEQYF.

This clone has just a few counts. The rearrangement joins TRBV19 to TRBJ1-5; D might be TRBD1 (6 bases). This CDR3 has 16 amino acids. CDR1 and CDR2 (germline): LNHDA, SQIVND (reference sequence). The V and J ends lost 5 bases and 4 bases respectively, with 18 bases between them. The CDR3 coding sequence is TGTGCCAGTAGTCCAGCCGTCAGGGGACGGAATCAGCCCCAGCATTTT. Translation: CASSPAVRGRNQPQHF.

This clone was counted a few times. The V gene is TRBV4-1, the J gene TRBJ2-7; the D gene is possibly TRBD2 (5 bases). CDR1 and CDR2 from the germline V gene are MGHRA and YSYEKL. The CDR3 spans 16 residues. With 1 base removed from V and 1 base from J, the gap between germline ends came to 14 bases. The CDR3 region has the DNA TGCGCCAGCAGCCAAGCCGCGGGTTGGATATCCTACGAGCAGTACTTC. It codes for CASSQAAGWISYEQYF.

This chain joins TRBV9 and TRBJ2-7, with a weak D call TRBD2 (6 bases). Trimming stripped 1 base from V and 1 base from J, with 9 bases between. CDR3 length: 14 amino acids. CDR1 is SGDLS, CDR2 YYNGEE, per germline. CDR3 sequence reads: CASSVTSTSYEQYF. CDR3 bases: TGTGCCAGCAGCGTAACTAGCACATCCTACGAGCAGTACTTC.

The rearrangement uses TRBV7-2 and TRBJ2-4; 9 bases agree with TRBD1. The CDR3 covers 14 residues. Germline CDR1 SGHTA, CDR2 FQGNSA. The V gene end was trimmed by 2 bases and the J gene end by 7 bases; junction bases not matched to a gene: 3. CDR3 nucleotide sequence: TGTGCCAGCAGCTTAAGACAGGGGGGGAACATTCAGTACTTC. This translates into CASSLRQGGNIQYF. Filled out from reference TRBV7-2 and TRBJ2-4, the complete variable domain reads GAGVSQSPSNKVTEKGKDVELRCDPISGHTALYWYRQSLGQGLEFLIYFQGNSAPDKSGLPSDRFSAERTGGSVSTLTIQRTQQEDSAVYLCASSLRQGGNIQYFGAGTRLSVL.

The count of this clone is one. The genes are TRBV30 and TRBJ2-3; TRBD2 might be the D (6 bases). CDR1 is GTSNPN and CDR2 is SVGIG in the germline V gene (reference sequence). Between the trimmed V and J ends, which lost 2 bases and 3 bases, there was a span of 15 bases. The CDR3 is 15 amino acids. Here the CDR3 DNA reads TGTGCCTGGAGTCAAGTGGCGAGCGGGACAGATACGCAGTATTTT. Translated: CAWSQVASGTDTQYF.

This chain joins TRBV19 and TRBJ2-5; TRBD2 agrees at 8 bases. V trimming: 5 bases; J trimming: 3 bases; junction bases outside the gene matches: 8. CDR3 length: 15 amino acids. CDR1 is LNHDA, CDR2 SQIVND, per germline (reference sequence). The chain's CDR3 is CASSVRLARKETQYF. The CDR3 DNA reads as TGTGCCAGTAGTGTTAGACTAGCGAGAAAAGAGACCCAGTACTTC.

The J gene is TRBJ1-6, the V gene TRBV5-5, with D possibly TRBD1 on 5 matching bases. The ends were cut back, 0 bases at V and 8 bases at J, with 6 bases in the middle. The length of the CDR3 is 13 residues. Per germline, CDR1 SGHKS and CDR2 YYEKEE (reference sequence). The CDR3 reads CASSLGGDSPLHF. The DNA of the CDR3 is TGTGCCAGCAGCTTGGGGGGGGATTCACCCCTCCACTTT.

The chain combines TRBV25-1 with TRBJ2-5; maybe TRBD1 (6 bases). With 1 base removed from V and 1 base from J, the gap between germline ends came to 7 bases. Per germline, CDR1 MGHDK and CDR2 SYGVNS. The CDR3 totals 14 residues. CDR3 DNA: TGTGCCAGCAGTGAATTCAGGGGCCAAGAGACCCAGTACTTC. Translation: CASSEFRGQETQYF. Complete variable domain (other parts from reference TRBV25-1 and TRBJ2-5): EADIYQTPRYLVIGTGKKITLECSQTMGHDKMYWYQQDPGMELHLIHYSYGVNSTEKGDLSSESTVSRIRTEHFPLTLESARPSHTSQYLCASSEFRGQETQYFGPGTRLLVL.

The V call is TRBV4-3, the J call TRBJ1-1, with 8 bases fitting TRBD1. The CDR3 is made up of 14 amino acids. In germline, CDR1 is LGHNA, CDR2 YSLEER. The ends lost 3 bases at V and 5 bases at J; junction bases unmatched: 5. CDR3 loop: CASSQNRGGTEAFF. CDR3 in DNA: TGCGCCAGCAGCCAGAACAGGGGGGGAACTGAAGCTTTCTTT.

The chain recombines TRBV6-6 with TRBJ1-1; 7 bases are a match to TRBD1. The CDR3 extends over 15 amino acids. Looked up from germline, CDR1 is MNHNY and CDR2 is SVGAGI (reference sequence). V gave up 2 bases and J gave up 1 base; unmatched junction bases: 4. The CDR3 sequence is CASSYETGPNTEAFF. The CDR3 coding sequence is TGTGCCAGCAGTTACGAGACAGGGCCGAACACTGAAGCTTTCTTT.

V gene TRBV6-5 combines with J gene TRBJ1-2, with 7 bases identical to TRBD1. CDR1 MNHEY and CDR2 SVGAGI come from the germline V gene. The length of the CDR3 is 16 residues. V shed 3 bases, J shed 6 bases, and the junction held 13 bases outside the gene matches. In DNA, the CDR3 is TGTGCCAGCAGTTATTCGCAAGACAGGGTGGTTGATGGCTACACCTTC. This gives the protein CASSYSQDRVVDGYTF.

The V call is TRBV27, the J call TRBJ1-6; no reliable D call. Germline V gene sequence: CDR1 MNHEY, CDR2 SMNVEV (reference sequence). V was cut by 8 bases and J by 0 bases, with 8 bases left in between. The CDR3 consists of 14 residues. CDR3 nucleotides: TGTGCCAGCGCTCCTAGCTCCTATAATTCACCCCTCCACTTT. Translating it yields CASAPSSYNSPLHF.

V is TRBV3-1 (or the pseudogene TRBV3-2) and J is TRBJ1-3; D call uncertain. Germline-derived CDR1 and CDR2 are LGHDT and YNNKEL (reference sequence). The CDR3 sequence is 15 residues long. Deletions cut 1 base from V and 1 base from J, with 8 bases between. CDR3 nucleotide sequence: TGTGCCAGCAGCCAAGCCCTTCCTTCTGGAAACACCATATATTTT. The encoded protein is CASSQALPSGNTIYF.

Note on this clone: The same CDR3 arises from other DNA sequences in this sample as well. V usage is TRBV15 and J usage is TRBJ2-7; 9 nucleotides line up with TRBD1. Trimming removed 3 bases from V and 6 bases from J; junction bases left unmatched: 3. From germline, CDR1 is LNHNV and CDR2 YYDKDF (reference sequence). The CDR3 covers 13 residues. CDR3 protein: CATSSGQGFEQYF. CDR3 nucleotide sequence: TGTGCCACCAGCAGTGGACAGGGGTTCGAGCAGTACTTC.

In DNA, the CDR3 is TGTGCCCGCTCACCTCCGGGACTACACCCAGGAACCCAGTACTTC. Protein product: CARSPPGLHPGTQYF. V gene TRBV30 combines with J gene TRBJ2-5, with TRBD2 identical over 7 bases. The ends lost 8 bases at V and 8 bases at J; junction bases unmatched: 20. CDR3 size: 15 residues. CDR1 is GTSNPN and CDR2 is SVGIG in the germline V gene (reference sequence).

As for this clone: Without the conserved terminal phenylalanine or tryptophan, this CDR3 likely stems from a read error. Because the CDR3's place on the DNA is in doubt, the DNA is left out and the CDR3 is given as listed by TCRdb. The V and J genes are TRBV7-9 and TRBJ1-2; TRBD1, the table's D call, lacks a check against the DNA. Germline-derived CDR1 and CDR2 are SEHNR and FQNEAQ (reference sequence). The CDR3 numbers 12 amino acids, ends counted. The chain's CDR3 is CASSLAGVQGQL.

This chain joins TRBV7-2 and TRBJ1-5, with TRBD1 as a possible D gene (6 bases). Trimming took off 2 bases at V and 4 bases at J, with 12 bases between the two ends. CDR1 and CDR2 (germline): SGHTA, FQGNSA. This CDR3 contains 15 residues. CDR3 bases: TGTGCCAGCAGCTTAATGACAGGCACTAATCAGCCCCAGCATTTT. Encoded protein: CASSLMTGTNQPQHF.

The chain links TRBV6-5 to TRBJ1-5; TRBD1 might be the D (5 bases). The V gene lost 4 bases and the J gene lost 15 bases, with 13 bases spanning the gap. CDR3 length: 11 amino acids. Germline-derived CDR1 and CDR2 are MNHEY and SVGAGI. The CDR3 reads CASSFDNQGHF. CDR3 DNA: TGTGCCAGCAGTTTTGACAACCAGGGGCATTTT.

The chain couples TRBV6-6 to TRBJ2-1, with 7 positions matching TRBD2. The CDR3 runs 15 residues. Germline trimming cut 6 bases from V and 2 bases from J; bases unmatched to any gene: 7. Germline-derived CDR1 and CDR2 are MNHNY and SVGAGI (reference sequence). This CDR3 reads CASSPTAGAYNEQFF. The CDR3, as DNA: TGTGCCAGCAGCCCCACGGCGGGGGCCTACAATGAGCAGTTCTTC.

The chain is built from TRBV18 and TRBJ2-7, with D perhaps TRBD1 (6 bases). The CDR3 sequence is 16 residues long. CDR1 and CDR2 (germline): KGHSH, LQKENI. Trimming shortened V by 1 base and J by 4 bases, and 17 bases separated the two germline ends. CDR3 amino acids: CASSPRSRTDSYEQYF. The DNA of the CDR3 is TGTGCCAGCTCACCACGAAGTAGGACAGATTCTTACGAGCAGTACTTC.

The rearrangement uses TRBV7-8 and TRBJ1-1; D is unclear. CDR3 length: 13 amino acids. The V end lost 4 bases, the J end lost 0 bases, and 6 bases lay between the germline ends. Looked up from germline, CDR1 is SGHVS and CDR2 is FQNEAQ. Here the CDR3 DNA reads TGTGCCAGCAGCTATACACTGAACACTGAAGCTTTCTTT. This sequence encodes CASSYTLNTEAFF.

The chain has TRBV4-3 and TRBJ1-4; D is ambiguous. V dropped 0 bases and J dropped 5 bases, with 10 bases sitting between them. This CDR3 is built from 15 residues. Germline CDR1 reads LGHNA; CDR2 reads YSLEER. The CDR3 reads CASSQDRTTNEKLFF. In DNA, the CDR3 is TGCGCCAGCAGCCAAGATCGCACTACAAATGAAAAACTGTTTTTT.

The chain joins TRBV2 to TRBJ1-3, with D uncertain. The V gene's germline CDR1 is SNHLY and CDR2 FYNNEI. The germline V and J ends were trimmed by 4 bases and 2 bases, with 15 bases remaining between them. This CDR3 has 16 residues. CDR3 bases: TGTGCCAGCAGTGTCTTTGGGCCTGCAACTGGAAACACCATATATTTT. This encodes CASSVFGPATGNTIYF.